This T cell receptor beta chain was sequenced in a study of CD8 T cells in ankylosing spondylitis. Germline V lookup: CDR1 SQVTM, CDR2 ANQGSEA. V was clipped by 4 bases and J by 6 bases, with 12 bases between them. CDR3 size: 12 residues. This clonotype was recorded many times. Its antigen is not identified. By quantitative 5'-RACE with molecular barcodes, the TCR beta libraries were made. In TCRdb, the 5' RACE reads were re-called with MiXCR into one record per CDR3 protein. The profile shows some 330,000 distinct CDR3 sequences, 7% to 9% of them singletons. Findings and limits, study-wide: Both synovial fluid and blood in reactive arthritis had previously been reported to carry some motif variants. Ankylosing spondylitis blood appeared to carry a characteristic TCR beta motif of eight or nine highly homologous variants. Disease-associated clonotypes exhibited CD8+ identity and were relatively infrequent in peripheral blood.

The sequence came from a male donor with ankylosing spondylitis. The sequencing input was blood, either unsorted or a sorted T cell fraction (not recorded which). V is TRBV29-1 and J is TRBJ1-1; D is possibly TRBD1 (5 bases). CDR3 nucleotide sequence: TGCAGCGTTGTGAGGGGAACCGCTGAAGCTTTCTTT. Translating gives CSVVRGTAEAFF.